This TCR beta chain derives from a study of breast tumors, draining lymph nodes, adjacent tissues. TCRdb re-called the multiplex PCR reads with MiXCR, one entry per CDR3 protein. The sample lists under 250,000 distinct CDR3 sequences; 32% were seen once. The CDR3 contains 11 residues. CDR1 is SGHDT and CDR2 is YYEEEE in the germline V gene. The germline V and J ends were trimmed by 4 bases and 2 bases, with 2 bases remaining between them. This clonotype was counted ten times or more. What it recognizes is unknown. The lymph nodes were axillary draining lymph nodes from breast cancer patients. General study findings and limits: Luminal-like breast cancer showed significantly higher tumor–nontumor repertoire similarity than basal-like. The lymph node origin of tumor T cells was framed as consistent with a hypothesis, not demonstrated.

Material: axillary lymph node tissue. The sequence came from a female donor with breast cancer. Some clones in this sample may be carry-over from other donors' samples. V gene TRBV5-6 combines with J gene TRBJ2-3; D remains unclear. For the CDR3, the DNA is TGTGCCAGCAGCGTCACAGATACGCAGTATTTT. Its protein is CASSVTDTQYF.